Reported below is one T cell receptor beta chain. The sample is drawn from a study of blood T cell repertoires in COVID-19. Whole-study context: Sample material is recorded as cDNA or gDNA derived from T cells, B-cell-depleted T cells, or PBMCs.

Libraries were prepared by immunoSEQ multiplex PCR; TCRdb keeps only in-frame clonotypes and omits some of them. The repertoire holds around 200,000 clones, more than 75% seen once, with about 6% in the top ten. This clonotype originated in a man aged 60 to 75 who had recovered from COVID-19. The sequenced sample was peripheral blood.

The CDR3 here is CASSPPGKDFDEQYF. The DNA for the CDR3 is TGTGCCAGCTCACCACCGGGCAAGGACTTTGACGAGCAGTACTTC. The chain combines TRBV18 with TRBJ2-7; a possible D gene is TRBD2 (5 bases). The CDR3 runs to 15 residues. CDR1 is KGHSH, CDR2 LQKENI, per germline. The ends were cut back, 0 bases at V and 5 bases at J, with 14 bases in the middle.